Given below is one T cell receptor (beta chain) in context. Its antigen remains unknown. These data come from a study of T cell repertoires in cytomegalovirus infection. Across the whole study: Indications of both CMV infection and matching HLA type were provided by public TCR beta signatures. Regarding the study as a whole: CMV carriers with the relevant HLA were identified by cumulative public TCR beta family frequency. HLA-C-restricted, CMV-specific TCR beta clonotypes were dominant ex vivo.

This CDR3 region has 16 residues. Germline CDR1 is SGHRS and CDR2 is YFSETQ. V lost 4 bases and J lost 5, with 21 bases in between. TCRdb called the reads again in MiXCR, with one record for every CDR3 protein. The sample records fewer than 300,000 distinct CDR3 sequences, roughly 25% being singletons. This rearrangement joins TRBV5-1 to TRBJ1-1; a possible D gene is TRBD1 (5 bases). The receptor was isolated from a human donor in good health (CMV status not recorded). Some clones in this sample may be carry-over from other donors' samples. Material for sequencing was PBMCs. CDR3 loop: CASSEDEGEFGTEAFF. The CDR3 DNA follows: TGCGCCAGCAGCGAGGACGAAGGGGAGTTTGGAACTGAAGCTTTCTTT.